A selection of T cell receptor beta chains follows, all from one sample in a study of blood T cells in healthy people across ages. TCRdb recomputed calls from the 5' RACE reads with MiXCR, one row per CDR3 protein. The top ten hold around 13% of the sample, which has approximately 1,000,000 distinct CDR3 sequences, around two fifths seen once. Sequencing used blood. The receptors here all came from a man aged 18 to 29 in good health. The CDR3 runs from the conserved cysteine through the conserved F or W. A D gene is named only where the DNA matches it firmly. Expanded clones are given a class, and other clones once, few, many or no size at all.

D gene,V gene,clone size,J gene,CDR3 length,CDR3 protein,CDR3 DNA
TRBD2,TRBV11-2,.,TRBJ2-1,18,CASSLDLGLAGGDNEQFF,TGTGCCAGCAGCTTAGATCTTGGACTAGCGGGGGGGGACAATGAGCAGTTCTTC
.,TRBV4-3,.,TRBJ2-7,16,CASSQDRRSSYNEQYF,TGCGCCAGCAGCCAAGATCGAAGGAGCTCCTACAATGAGCAGTACTTC
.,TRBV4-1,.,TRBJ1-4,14,CASSQGANDEKLFF,TGCGCCAGCAGCCAAGGGGCAAACGATGAAAAACTGTTTTTT
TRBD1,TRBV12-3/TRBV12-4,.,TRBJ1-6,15,CASSFRGAPNSPLHF,TGTGCCAGCAGTTTCAGGGGGGCGCCTAATTCACCCCTCCACTTT
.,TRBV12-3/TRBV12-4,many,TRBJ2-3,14,CASSFNSGTDTQYF,TGTGCCAGCAGTTTTAACAGCGGCACAGATACGCAGTATTTT
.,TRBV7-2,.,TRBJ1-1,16,CASSRITGGANTEAFF,TGTGCCAGCAGCCGAATAACGGGGGGGGCTAACACTGAAGCTTTCTTT
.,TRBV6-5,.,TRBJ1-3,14,CASSDSGSGNTIYF,TGTGCCAGCAGTGACAGCGGCTCTGGAAACACCATATATTTT
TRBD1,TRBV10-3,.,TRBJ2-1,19,CAISLVRDRGLGSYNEQFF,TGTGCCATCAGTCTCGTCCGGGACAGGGGGCTGGGGTCCTACAATGAGCAGTTCTTC
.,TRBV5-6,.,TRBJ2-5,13,CASSFQNQETQYF,TGTGCCAGCAGCTTTCAAAACCAAGAGACCCAGTACTTC
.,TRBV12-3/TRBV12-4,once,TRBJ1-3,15,CASIPPGSSGNTIYF,TGTGCCAGCATACCCCCAGGGAGCTCTGGAAACACCATATATTTT
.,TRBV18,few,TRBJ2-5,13,CASSQNALETQYF,TGTGCCAGCTCACAAAACGCCTTAGAGACCCAGTACTTC
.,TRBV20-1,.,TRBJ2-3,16,CSARDGRRGDTDTQYF,TGCAGTGCTAGAGATGGGAGGAGGGGGGACACAGATACGCAGTATTTT
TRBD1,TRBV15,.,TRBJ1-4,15,CATSTADRGHEKLFF,TGTGCCACCAGCACCGCGGACAGGGGGCATGAAAAACTGTTTTTT
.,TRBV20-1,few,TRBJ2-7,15,CSAHYQPGLHYEQYF,TGCAGTGCACACTATCAACCGGGACTGCACTACGAGCAGTACTTC
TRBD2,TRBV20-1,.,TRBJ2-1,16,CSARDSVSGGHNEQFF,TGCAGTGCTAGGGACAGTGTTAGCGGGGGGCACAATGAGCAGTTCTTC
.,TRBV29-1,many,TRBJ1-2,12,CSVDTSSYGYTF,TGCAGCGTTGACACTTCTTCCTATGGCTACACCTTC
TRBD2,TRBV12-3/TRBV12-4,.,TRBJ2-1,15,CASSWSSGSNNEQFF,TGTGCCAGCAGTTGGTCTAGCGGGAGCAACAATGAGCAGTTCTTC
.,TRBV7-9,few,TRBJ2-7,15,CASSANWDTNYEQYF,TGTGCCAGCAGCGCCAATTGGGACACAAACTACGAGCAGTACTTC
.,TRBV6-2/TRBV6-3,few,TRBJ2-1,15,CASSASDTYYNEQFF,TGTGCCAGCTCTGCTTCGGACACGTACTACAATGAGCAGTTCTTC
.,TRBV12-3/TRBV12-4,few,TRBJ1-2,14,CASSMGPQGHGYTF,TGTGCCAGCAGCATGGGGCCACAGGGACATGGCTACACCTTC
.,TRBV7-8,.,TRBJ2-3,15,CASSLGDRKTDTQYF,TGTGCCAGCAGCTTAGGGGACCGTAAAACAGATACGCAGTATTTT
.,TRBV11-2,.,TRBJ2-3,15,CASSFVGKGTDTQYF,TGTGCCAGCAGCTTCGTCGGTAAAGGCACAGATACGCAGTATTTT
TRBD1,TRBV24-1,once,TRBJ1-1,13,CATSDPGQDEAFF,TGTGCCACCAGTGACCCGGGACAGGACGAAGCTTTCTTT
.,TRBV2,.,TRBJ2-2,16,CASNPRGFSNTGELFF,TGTGCCAGCAACCCAAGGGGGTTTTCTAACACCGGGGAGCTGTTTTTT
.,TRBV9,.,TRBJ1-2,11,CASSGRPGYTF,TGTGCCAGCAGCGGCCGACCGGGCTACACCTTC
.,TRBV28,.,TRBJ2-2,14,CASSLDFSPGELFF,TGTGCCAGCAGTCTAGACTTCTCCCCAGGGGAGCTGTTTTTT
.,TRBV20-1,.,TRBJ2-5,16,CSASPYKGNSQETQYF,TGCAGTGCTAGCCCCTATAAGGGTAACAGTCAAGAGACCCAGTACTTC
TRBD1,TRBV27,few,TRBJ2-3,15,CASSLYQGATDTQYF,TGTGCCAGCAGTTTATATCAGGGGGCGACAGATACGCAGTATTTT
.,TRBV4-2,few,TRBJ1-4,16,CASSQELGSAGEKLFF,TGTGCCAGCAGCCAAGAACTTGGGAGCGCAGGGGAAAAACTGTTTTTT
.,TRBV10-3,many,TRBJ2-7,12,CAIRVQGYEQYF,TGTGCCATCAGAGTCCAGGGGTACGAGCAGTACTTC
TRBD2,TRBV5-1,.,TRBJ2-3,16,CASSFKRGGLTDTQYF,TGCGCCAGCAGCTTCAAGCGGGGGGGGCTCACAGATACGCAGTATTTT
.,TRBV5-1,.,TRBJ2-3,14,CASSSRTGIDTQYF,TGCGCCAGCAGCTCAAGAACAGGAATAGATACGCAGTATTTT
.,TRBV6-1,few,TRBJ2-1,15,CASRQHGGPGSEQFF,TGTGCCAGCAGGCAGCACGGGGGGCCGGGGAGTGAGCAGTTCTTC
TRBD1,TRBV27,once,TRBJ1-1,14,CASSATGGWRVAFF,TGTGCCAGCAGTGCCACAGGGGGCTGGAGGGTAGCTTTCTTT
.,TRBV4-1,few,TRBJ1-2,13,CASSQVGVFSYTF,TGCGCCAGCAGCCAAGTAGGAGTGTTCAGCTACACCTTC
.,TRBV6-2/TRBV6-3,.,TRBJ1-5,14,CASGRGGVNQPQHF,TGTGCCAGCGGGCGAGGTGGGGTAAACCAGCCCCAGCATTTT
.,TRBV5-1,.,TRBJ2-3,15,CASSGGAYSTDTQYF,TGCGCCAGCAGCGGCGGGGCTTATTCCACAGATACGCAGTATTTT
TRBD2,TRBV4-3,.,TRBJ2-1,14,CASSREVSYNEQFF,TGCGCCAGTTCACGGGAGGTTTCCTACAATGAGCAGTTCTTC
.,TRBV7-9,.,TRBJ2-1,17,CASSLGFGGSSYNEQFF,TGTGCCAGCAGCTTAGGGTTCGGGGGAAGCTCCTACAATGAGCAGTTCTTC
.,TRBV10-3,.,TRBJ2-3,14,CATSVRGSEDTQYF,TGTGCCACCAGTGTACGTGGGAGCGAGGATACGCAGTATTTT
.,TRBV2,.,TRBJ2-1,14,CASTAPPGSETQFF,TGTGCCAGCACCGCCCCCCCAGGGTCAGAGACCCAGTTCTTC
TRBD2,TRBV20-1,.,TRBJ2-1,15,CSAPSGRGGYNEQFF,TGCAGTGCTCCTAGCGGGAGGGGGGGGTACAATGAGCAGTTCTTC
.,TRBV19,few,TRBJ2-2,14,CASSIPQWTGELFF,TGTGCCAGTAGTATTCCGCAGTGGACCGGGGAGCTGTTTTTT
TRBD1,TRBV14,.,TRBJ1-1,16,CASSESTGGVWTEAFF,TGTGCCAGCAGTGAATCGACAGGGGGCGTGTGGACTGAAGCTTTCTTT
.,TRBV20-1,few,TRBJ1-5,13,CTPKRAGVQPQHF,TGCACCCCTAAGAGGGCTGGGGTGCAGCCCCAGCATTTT
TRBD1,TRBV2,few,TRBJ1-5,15,CASNLDRHSNQPQHF,TGTGCCAGCAATCTGGACAGGCATAGCAATCAGCCCCAGCATTTT
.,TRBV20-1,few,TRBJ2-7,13,CMKGLTSSYEQYF,TGCATGAAGGGACTGACGAGCTCCTACGAGCAGTACTTC
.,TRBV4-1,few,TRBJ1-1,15,CASSQGPGEKDEAFF,TGCGCCAGCAGCCAAGGCCCAGGTGAGAAGGATGAAGCTTTCTTT
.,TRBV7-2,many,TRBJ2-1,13,CASSFDSYNEQFF,TGTGCCAGCAGCTTTGATTCCTACAATGAGCAGTTCTTC